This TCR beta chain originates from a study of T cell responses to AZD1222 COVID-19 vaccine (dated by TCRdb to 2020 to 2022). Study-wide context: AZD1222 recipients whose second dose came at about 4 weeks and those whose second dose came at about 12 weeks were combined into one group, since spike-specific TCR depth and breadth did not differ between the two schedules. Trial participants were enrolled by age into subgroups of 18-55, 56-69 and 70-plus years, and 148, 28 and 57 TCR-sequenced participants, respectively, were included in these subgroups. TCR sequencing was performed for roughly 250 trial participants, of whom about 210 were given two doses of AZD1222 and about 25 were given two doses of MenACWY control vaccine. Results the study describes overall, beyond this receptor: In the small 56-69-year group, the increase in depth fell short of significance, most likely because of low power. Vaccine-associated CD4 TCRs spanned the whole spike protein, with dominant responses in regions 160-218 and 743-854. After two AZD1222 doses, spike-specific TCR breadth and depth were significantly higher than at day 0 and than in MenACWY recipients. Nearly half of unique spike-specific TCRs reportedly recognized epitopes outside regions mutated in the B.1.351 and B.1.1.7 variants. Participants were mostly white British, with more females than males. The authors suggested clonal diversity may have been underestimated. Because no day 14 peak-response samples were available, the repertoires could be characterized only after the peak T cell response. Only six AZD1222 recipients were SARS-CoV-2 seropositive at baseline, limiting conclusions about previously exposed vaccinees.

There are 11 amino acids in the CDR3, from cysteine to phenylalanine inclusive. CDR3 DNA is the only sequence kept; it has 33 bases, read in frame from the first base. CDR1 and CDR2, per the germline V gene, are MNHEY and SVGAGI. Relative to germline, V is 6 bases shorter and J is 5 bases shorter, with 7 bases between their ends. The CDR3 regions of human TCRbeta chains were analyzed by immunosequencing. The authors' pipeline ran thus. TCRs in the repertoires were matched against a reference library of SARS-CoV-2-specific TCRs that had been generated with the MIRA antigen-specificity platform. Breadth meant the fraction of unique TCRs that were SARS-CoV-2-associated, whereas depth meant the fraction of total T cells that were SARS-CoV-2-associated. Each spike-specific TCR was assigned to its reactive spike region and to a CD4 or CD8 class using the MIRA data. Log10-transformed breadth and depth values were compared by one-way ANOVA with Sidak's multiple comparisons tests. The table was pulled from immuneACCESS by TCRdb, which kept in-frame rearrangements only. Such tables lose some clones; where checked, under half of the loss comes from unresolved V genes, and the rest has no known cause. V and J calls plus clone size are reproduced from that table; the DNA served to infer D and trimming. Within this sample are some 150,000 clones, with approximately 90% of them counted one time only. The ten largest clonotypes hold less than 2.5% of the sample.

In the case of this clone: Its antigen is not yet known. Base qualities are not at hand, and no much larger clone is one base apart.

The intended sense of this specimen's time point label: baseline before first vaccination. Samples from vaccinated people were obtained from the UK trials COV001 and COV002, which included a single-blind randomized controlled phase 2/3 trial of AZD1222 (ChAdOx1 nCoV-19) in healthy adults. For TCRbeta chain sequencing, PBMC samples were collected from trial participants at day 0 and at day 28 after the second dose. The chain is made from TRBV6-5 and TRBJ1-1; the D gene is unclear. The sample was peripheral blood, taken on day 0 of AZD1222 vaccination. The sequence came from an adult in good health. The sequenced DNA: TGTGCCAGCAGCTGGGGAACTGAAGCTTTCTTT. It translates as CASSWGTEAFF.